This T cell receptor (beta chain) was sequenced in a study of identical twins. Whole-study results and caveats: Excess low generation probability was seen in twin-shared out-of-frame alpha sequences.

For this clonotype: Its antigen remains unknown.

The CDR3 consists of 13 residues. Trimming removed 4 bases at V and 3 bases at J, with 10 bases between. Germline assignment: CDR1 MNHEY and CDR2 SMNVEV (reference sequence). MiXCR was run by TCRdb on the 5' RACE reads, yielding one entry per CDR3 protein. The sample lists approximately 260,000 distinct CDR3 sequences, around 8.8% seen once, with over 2.5% in the top ten. These data were also filed under a second study, of yellow fever vaccine responses in identical twins.

The rearrangement links TRBV27 to TRBJ2-7, with D hard to call. Sequencing was performed on CD8+ T cells sorted from blood. This TCR came from a woman under 30 in good health. CDR3 sequence (DNA): TGTGCCAGCAGTTGGGCGGAGAGCTACGAGCAGTACTTC. This translates into CASSWAESYEQYF.